This TCR beta chain was captured by sequencing in a study of blood T cells in healthy people across ages. This clonotype has a handful of counts. The CDR3 is 11 residues long. Deletions cut 4 bases from V and 6 bases from J, with 9 bases between. The germline CDR1 and CDR2 sequences are DFQATT and SNEGSKA (reference sequence). Alongside a J-beta primer mix, a sample-barcoded 5' primer served in a second PCR lasting roughly 7 to 11 cycles. MiXCR was run by TCRdb on the 5' RACE reads, yielding one entry per CDR3 protein. The sample has over a million distinct CDR3 sequences; around 40% are singletons. The receptor was isolated from a young woman in good health. The rearrangement links TRBV20-1 to TRBJ1-2; D is possibly TRBD1 (5 bases). Sequencing input: blood. The CDR3 loop is CSATGSHGYTF. CDR3 DNA sequence: TGCAGTGCTACAGGGTCCCATGGCTACACCTTC.